This TCR beta chain comes out of a study of cytomegalovirus exposure and HLA in healthy donors. Study-wide results and limits: About 90% or about 30% of the time was how often most TCR beta V segments were productive, according to an earlier analysis.

The PCR used 60 Vbeta and 13 Jbeta primers. Data came from immunoSEQ multiplex PCR; TCRdb stores just in-frame clones and leaves some out. Reported are 70,000 to 80,000 clones; the ten largest clones contain approximately 2.9%. Germline CDR1 is SGHTA and CDR2 is FQGTGA. The J segment lost 3 bases and the V segment lost 2 bases, leaving 6 bases of the junction unmatched. CDR3 size: 15 residues. Remarks on this clone: Antigen specificity is unknown.

The sample was PBMCs. The clonotype was recovered from a man in his forties in good health and CMV-seronegative. The V call is TRBV7-3, the J call TRBJ2-5, with 7 positions matching TRBD2. In nucleotides, the CDR3 is TGTGCCAGCAGCTTAGGCGGGGGACGAGAAGAGACCCAGTACTTC. Protein product: CASSLGGGREETQYF.